Sequencing of this TCR beta chain was carried out in a study of relationships among human T cell subsets (dated 2010 in TCRdb). In terms of the full investigation: Sequencing was performed on eight distinct blood T cell populations: pan T, CD8 cytotoxic, regulatory, Th1, Th2, naive plus transitional, activated and memory cells. General conclusions and limits of the study: More than 60% of CD8+ cytotoxic sequences came from clones with more than 100 reads, while the regulatory and Th2 subsets showed few clones of that size. The bead-based sorting could not exclude a CD4+CD8+ double-positive population. T cell counts went unrecorded for two pan T samples, which were processed alongside pan B cells. Across the seven subsets, no statistically significant differences turned up in V, D and J usage, CDR3 length, or N-nucleotide additions. Substantial CDR3 sharing among Th1, Th2 and regulatory T cells was interpreted as suggesting stochastic cell fate choices.

From V the trimming removes 4 bases and from J it removes 6 bases, while the gene matches leave 12 bases of the junction unaccounted for. CDR1 and CDR2, per the germline V gene, are SGHAT and FQNNGV. The CDR3 starts with the cysteine, ends with the phenylalanine, and has 16 residues. Kept here is only the CDR3 DNA, which spans 48 bases and is read in frame from base 1. Miltenyi superparamagnetic beads coated with subset-specific monoclonal antibodies were used to isolate the T cell subsets. Every T cell population came from peripheral blood. Ficoll separation of whole blood yielded mononuclear cells, and anti-CD14 microbeads were then used to deplete the monocytes. Isolated cell populations were immediately resuspended in RNAprotect reagent. CD3+ T cells in general were included in the pan T sample. Receptors were amplified or captured by multiplex PCR. Sequencing instrument: 454 GS FLX. Semiquantitative ARM-PCR was used to amplify the TCR alpha and beta CDR3 regions from mRNA. In ARM-PCR, tagged nested gene-specific primers were used first, and exponential amplification was then carried out by communal superprimers. Nested primers were removed by exonuclease before the second amplification round on first-round PCR products. Amplicons were sequenced on the 454 platform, which allows rapid sequencing of millions of DNA fragments without cloning bias. A read was counted as effective if the read could be mapped to both V and J germline segments. On the study's bioinformatics: IRmap was used to assign reads to germline V, D and J segments, relying on pyromap, a Smith-Waterman modification adapted to 454 sequencing errors. D-beta assignments were filtered with cutoffs set at the 99th percentile of alignment scores obtained from simulated random sequences. CDR3 was defined as the amino acids lying between the conserved V-segment Y[YFLI]C motif and the J-segment [FW]GXGT motif. A compound Poisson process model, previously applied to large-scale EST data, was used to estimate repertoire diversity. A procedure for detecting cross-contamination was applied so that sample contamination could be argued against as the origin of shared CDR3s. TCRdb ran its own pipeline on the public reads, namely fastp trimming at Q25 and MiXCR clone calling, and kept in-frame beta chains. Rows with one shared CDR3 protein collapse into an entry with the most common genes and DNA. TCRdb, rather than the study authors, made the V and J calls. The sample data list a few thousand distinct CDR3 sequences, and 78% of these were observed just once. 29% of the sample is held by the ten biggest clonotypes.

A remark on this clonotype: Its antigen is still unknown. The record has no base qualities; no much larger clone is one base away.

The sample comprised total T cells sorted from blood. Per the publication, the cell subset or site label means: CD3+ T cells in general. Recombination connected TRBV11-2 to TRBJ1-2; 9 bases in the junction line up with TRBD1. The clonotype comes from a man aged 40-49 years in good health. In nucleotides, the sequence is TGTGCCAGCAGCTCCCCGAGTTACAGGGGGCGCGATGGCTACACCTTC. Its translation is CASSSPSYRGRDGYTF.